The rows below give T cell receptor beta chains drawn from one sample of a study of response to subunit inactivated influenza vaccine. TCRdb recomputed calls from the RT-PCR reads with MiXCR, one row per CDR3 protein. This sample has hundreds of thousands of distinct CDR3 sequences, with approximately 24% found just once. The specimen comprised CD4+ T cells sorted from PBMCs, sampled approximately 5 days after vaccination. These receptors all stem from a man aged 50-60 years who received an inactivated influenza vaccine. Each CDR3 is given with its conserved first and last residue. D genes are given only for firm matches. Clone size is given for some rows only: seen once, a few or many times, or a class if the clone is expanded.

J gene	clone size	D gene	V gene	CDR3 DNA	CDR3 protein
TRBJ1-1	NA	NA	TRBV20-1	TGCAGTGCCGGGCGGGGACTGAGGGGAACTGAAGCTTTCTTT	CSAGRGLRGTEAFF
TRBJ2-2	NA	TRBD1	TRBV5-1	TGCGCCAGCAGCTACCGGACAGGAGCGAACACCGGGGAGCTGTTTTTT	CASSYRTGANTGELFF
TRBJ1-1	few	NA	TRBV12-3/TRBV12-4	TGTGCCAGCAGTTTAGCGCGGGGGGCCACTGAAGCTTTCTTT	CASSLARGATEAFF
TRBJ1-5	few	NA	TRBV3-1	TGTGCCTCCTCCCAAGAGCAGGCAGGGTATCAGCCCCAGCATTTT	CASSQEQAGYQPQHF
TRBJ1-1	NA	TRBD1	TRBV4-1	TGCGCCAGCAGCGGGGACAGGGGGCGTATGAACACTGAAGCTTTCTTT	CASSGDRGRMNTEAFF
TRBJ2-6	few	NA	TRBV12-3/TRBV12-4	TGTGCCAGCAGTTTTCTGCTTGACTCTGGGGCCAACGTCCTGACTTTC	CASSFLLDSGANVLTF
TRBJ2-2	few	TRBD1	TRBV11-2	TGTGCCAGCAGCCTACTACTATTCGGGACAGCGAACACCGGGGAGCTGTTTTTT	CASSLLLFGTANTGELFF
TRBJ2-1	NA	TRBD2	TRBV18	TGTGCCAGCTCTCCGGGACTAGCGGAACGGCAGTTCTTC	CASSPGLAERQFF
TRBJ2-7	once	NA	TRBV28	TGTGCCAGCAACGTATGGGGGTTCCCCTACGAGCAGTACTTC	CASNVWGFPYEQYF
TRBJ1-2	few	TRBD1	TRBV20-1	TGCAGTGCTAGAGATAGCCAGGGGGCGCTTGGCTACACCTTC	CSARDSQGALGYTF
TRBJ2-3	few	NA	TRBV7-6	TGTGCCAGCAGCTTAGGGGACACAGGGCAAAAGCAGTATTTT	CASSLGDTGQKQYF
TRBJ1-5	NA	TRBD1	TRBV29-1	TGCAGCGTTTCCCCAGGGGGAGGACAGCCCCAGCATTTT	CSVSPGGGQPQHF
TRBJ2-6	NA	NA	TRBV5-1	TGCGCCAGCAGCTTGAGGTCAGCTGGGGCCAACGTCCTGACTTTC	CASSLRSAGANVLTF
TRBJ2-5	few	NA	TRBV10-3	TGTGCCATCAAGACAGGAGGGGAAGAGACCCAGTACTTC	CAIKTGGEETQYF
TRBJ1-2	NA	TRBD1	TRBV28	TGTGCCAGCAGGGCTACAGGGACAGGGGCGCTCCCTCTCTATGGCTACACCTTC	CASRATGTGALPLYGYTF
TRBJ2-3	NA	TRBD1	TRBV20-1	TGCAGTGCTAGAGATGGGACAGGGGGCGCGGTTACGCAGTATTTT	CSARDGTGGAVTQYF
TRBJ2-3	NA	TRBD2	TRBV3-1	TGTGCCAGCAGCCAAGTGTGGAGCGGGAGCGAGATTCAATATACGCAGTATTTT	CASSQVWSGSEIQYTQYF
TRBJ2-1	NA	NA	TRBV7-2	TGTGCCAGCAGCTTAGACAGGGTGTGGAATGAGCAGTTCTTC	CASSLDRVWNEQFF
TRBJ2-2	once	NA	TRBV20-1	TGCAGTGCTAGAGCCGGATTTAATGGGGAGCTGTTTTTT	CSARAGFNGELFF
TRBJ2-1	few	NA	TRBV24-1	TGTGCCACCAGTGACCCGGGACACCTAGAGAGCTACAATGAGCAGTTCTTC	CATSDPGHLESYNEQFF
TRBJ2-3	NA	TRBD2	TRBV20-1	TGCAGTGCTCCTGAAAGCGGGAGGTTGAGGACAGATACGCAGTATTTT	CSAPESGRLRTDTQYF
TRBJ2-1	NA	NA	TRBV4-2	TGTGCCAGCAGCCAAGATCGTTGGATCAATGAGCAGTTCTTC	CASSQDRWINEQFF
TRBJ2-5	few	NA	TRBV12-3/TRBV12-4	TGTGCCAGCAGTTTAGGGATTGGCAGGGCAGAGACCCAGTACTTC	CASSLGIGRAETQYF
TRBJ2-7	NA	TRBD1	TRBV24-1	TGTGCCACCAGTGATTCATGGGACAGCTCCTACGAGCAGTACTTC	CATSDSWDSSYEQYF
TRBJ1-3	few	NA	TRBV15	TGTGCCACCAGTCTTGACTCTAGCTCTGGAAACACCATATATTTT	CATSLDSSSGNTIYF
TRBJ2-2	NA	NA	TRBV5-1	TGCGCCAGCAGCTTGGAAGGGCCTATCGGGGAGCTGTTTTTT	CASSLEGPIGELFF
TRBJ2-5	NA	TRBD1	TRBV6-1	TGTGCCAGCAGCAGAAGGGACAGGGAAGAGACCCAGTACTTC	CASSRRDREETQYF
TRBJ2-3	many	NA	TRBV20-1	TGCAGTGCTAGAGTGGGCGACCACGCAGATACGCAGTATTTT	CSARVGDHADTQYF
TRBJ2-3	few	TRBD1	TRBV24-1	TGTGCCACCAGTGATGGCCGGACAGGGAGGACGCAGTATTTT	CATSDGRTGRTQYF
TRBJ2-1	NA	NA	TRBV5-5	TGTGCCAGCAGCTTGGGACAGAGATACAATGAGCAGTTCTTC	CASSLGQRYNEQFF
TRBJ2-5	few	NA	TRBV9	TGTGCCAGCAGCGTAGGAGGAGGGCCTCTGGAGACCCAGTACTTC	CASSVGGGPLETQYF
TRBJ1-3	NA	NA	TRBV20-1	TGCAGTGCCCTTTCATCTGGAAACACCATATATTTT	CSALSSGNTIYF
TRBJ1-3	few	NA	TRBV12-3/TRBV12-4	TGTGCCAGCCAAACAGGGACTGGAAACACCATATATTTT	CASQTGTGNTIYF
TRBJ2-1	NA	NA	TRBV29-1	TGCAGCGTCCGAGACCAACACCCTTACAATGAGCAGTTCTTC	CSVRDQHPYNEQFF
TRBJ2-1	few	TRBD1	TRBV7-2	TGTGCCAGCAGCTTAGCGGCAGGGGGCTGGAGCTCCTACAATGAGCAGTTCTTC	CASSLAAGGWSSYNEQFF
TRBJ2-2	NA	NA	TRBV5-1	TGCGCCAGCAGCTTGGTGGCTGGGAACAGCGGGGAGCTGTTTTTT	CASSLVAGNSGELFF
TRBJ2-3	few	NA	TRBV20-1	TGCAGTGCTAGAGTGCTGAGGGGTTCAGATACGCAGTATTTT	CSARVLRGSDTQYF
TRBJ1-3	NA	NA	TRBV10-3	TGTGCCATCACCCTAGGGGGCTCTGGAAACACCATATATTTT	CAITLGGSGNTIYF
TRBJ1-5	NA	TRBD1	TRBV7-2	TGTGCCAGCAGCTTAGGCGGGGGCGACAGGGGATATCAGCCCCAGCATTTT	CASSLGGGDRGYQPQHF
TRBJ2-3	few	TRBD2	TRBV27	TGTGCCAGCAGTTTATCGGGAGGGCCGCTGGATACGCAGTATTTT	CASSLSGGPLDTQYF
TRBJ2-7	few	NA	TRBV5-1	TGCGCCAGCAGAATAGGGGTCGGCGAGCAGTACTTC	CASRIGVGEQYF
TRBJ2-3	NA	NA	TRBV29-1	TGCAGCGTTGCGGCAGACACAAATCCGGCATTAAACACAGATACGCAGTATTTT	CSVAADTNPALNTDTQYF
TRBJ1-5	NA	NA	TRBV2	TGTGCCAGCAGTGAAGGGGGGCAGGACGATCAGCCCCAGCATTTT	CASSEGGQDDQPQHF
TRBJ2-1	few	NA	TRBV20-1	TGCAGTGCTAGAGGCCGCCTAGCGAACGACTACAATGAGCAGTTCTTC	CSARGRLANDYNEQFF
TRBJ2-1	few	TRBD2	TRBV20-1	TGCAGTGCTATGACTAGCGGGGAAAGGAGCTCCTACAATGAGCAGTTCTTC	CSAMTSGERSSYNEQFF
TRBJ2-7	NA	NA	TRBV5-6	TGTGCCAGCAGCGGGGCCGGGGGCCGGAGTTCCTACGAGCAGTACTTC	CASSGAGGRSSYEQYF
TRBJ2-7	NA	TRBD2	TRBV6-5	TGTGCCAGCAGTTACTCGGCGGGAGGGGACTACGAGCAGTACTTC	CASSYSAGGDYEQYF
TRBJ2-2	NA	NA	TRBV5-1	TGCGCCAGCAGCCCCCGCTTGGGGGCGAGAACCGGGGAGCTGTTTTTT	CASSPRLGARTGELFF
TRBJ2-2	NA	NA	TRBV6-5	TGTGCCAGCAGTTACTCGAGGGGTTCCGGGGAGCTGTTTTTT	CASSYSRGSGELFF
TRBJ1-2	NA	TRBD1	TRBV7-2	TGTGCCAGCAGCCTCCCGGGACAGGGGGACTATGGCTACACCTTC	CASSLPGQGDYGYTF
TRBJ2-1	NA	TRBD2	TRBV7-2	TGTGCCAGCAGCTCCGACCCCGGGACTACCAATGAGCAGTTCTTC	CASSSDPGTTNEQFF
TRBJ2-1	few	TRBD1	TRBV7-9	TGTGCCAGCAGCCGTCGGGACAGGGTAAATGAGCAGTTCTTC	CASSRRDRVNEQFF
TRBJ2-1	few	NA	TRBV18	TGTGCCAGCTCACCACTGCATCCTTACAATGAGCAGTTCTTC	CASSPLHPYNEQFF